This entry describes one T cell receptor beta chain. The junction does not match germline at one end; this may be a read error. TCRbeta libraries were built with three rounds of nested PCR, modified from ARM-PCR. MiXCR, run by TCRdb on the multiplex PCR reads, gives a single entry per CDR3 protein. The repertoire holds 120,000 or so distinct CDR3 sequences, with over 65% as singletons. The sample is drawn from a study of tumor and adjacent non-tumor tissue in lung cancer. The template was RNA from unsorted bulk tissue. This CDR3 is 15 amino acids long. The V gene's germline CDR1 is SGHAT and CDR2 FQNNGV.

V usage is TRBV11-2 and J usage is TRBJ1-2; possibly TRBD1 for D (5 bases). The sequence came from a man aged 30 to 39 with non-small cell lung cancer. What was sequenced was lung tumor tissue. CDR3 loop: CASSLDPQGINGYTF. Written as DNA, the CDR3 is TGTGCCAGTAGCTTAGATCCCCAGGGCATCAATGGCTACACCTTC.